Listed below are T cell receptor beta chains from one sample, sequenced in a study of cytomegalovirus exposure and HLA in healthy donors. The assay was immunoSEQ multiplex PCR, and TCRdb's table has in-frame clones only and misses some. This repertoire shows 250,000 to 300,000 clones, approximately 85% found once; its top ten account for approximately 2%. Sequenced: PBMCs. The origin of the receptors is a middle-aged woman in good health and CMV-seropositive. The conserved cysteine and the conserved F or W are not part of the CDR3 here.

TRBV7-8	TRBJ1-2	ASSLGQDYGYT
TRBV7-9	TRBJ2-2	ASSLKQGAGTGELF
TRBV4-1	TRBJ1-1	ASGPGNTEAF
TRBV30	TRBJ2-3	AWSLQGASDTQY
TRBV7-6	TRBJ1-5	ASSLADRNQPQH
TRBV6-5	TRBJ2-7	ASSLRDRYEQY
TRBV29-1	TRBJ1-1	SVAPGQGASEAF
TRBV27	TRBJ2-5	ASSLYGQGAGVETQY
TRBV29-1	TRBJ1-1	SVQQGGKTEAF
TRBV28	TRBJ2-6	ASTIGGFTGANVLT
TRBV19	TRBJ1-5	ASSQKTGTGAQPQH
TRBV5-1	TRBJ1-4	ASSRGQQGVNEKLF
TRBV7-9	TRBJ2-4	ASSLSTGIENIQY
TRBV7-2	TRBJ1-1	ASSRENTEAF
TRBV28	TRBJ2-7	ASSSTVEQY
TRBV4-3	TRBJ1-2	ASSQGTGRYT
TRBV7-8	TRBJ2-7	ASSLDRPYEQY
TRBV29-1	TRBJ2-4	TPGWTGVGRLAKNIQY
TRBV18	TRBJ2-1	ASSQGQQNEQF
TRBV28	TRBJ1-2	ASSLSQGNGYT
TRBV30	TRBJ2-1	ANPRTDRSNEQF
TRBV6-1	TRBJ2-7	ASSPGLATEQY
TRBV13	TRBJ2-1	ASSISNEQF
TRBV5-1	TRBJ2-1	ASSFLAGYYNEQF
TRBV11-3	TRBJ2-3	ASSLGQVTDTQY
TRBV30	TRBJ2-1	AWTSGRDNEQF
TRBV6-5	TRBJ2-5	ASSYSPGGETQY
TRBV4-1	TRBJ1-6	ASSQDGGLSYNSPLH
TRBV27	TRBJ2-1	ASTLAGGSSYNEQF
TRBV9	TRBJ1-6	ASSVTGDINSPLH
TRBV5-6	TRBJ2-1	ASSLARGGSSYNEQF
TRBV6-1	TRBJ2-3	ASSDGVTDTQY
TRBV7-8	TRBJ2-7	ASSLGQAAAEQY
TRBV9	TRBJ2-1	ASSVLDRGNEQF
TRBV5-4	TRBJ2-7	ASSLGTREDSYEQY
TRBV28	TRBJ2-1	ASGALDSSPDNEQF
TRBV6-1	TRBJ1-1	ATYLWAPTEAF
TRBV27	TRBJ1-4	ASRTGGEKLF
TRBV29-1	TRBJ2-1	STSWGLEESNEQF
TRBV7-9	TRBJ1-2	SSSLADSAPAAGYT
TRBV6-1	TRBJ2-3	ASRDSSTDTQY
TRBV7-2	TRBJ1-1	ASSKGQPGNTEAF
TRBV29-1	TRBJ2-5	SGFRGERETQY
TRBV11-2	TRBJ1-6	ASSLLTANSPLH
TRBV2	TRBJ1-1	ASSEEQLTLNTEAF
TRBV7-9	TRBJ1-2	ASSLGFVGAIENGYT
TRBV30	TRBJ2-7	AWREGRSYEQY
TRBV14	TRBJ1-4	ASSHGTAGKLF